The clone carrying this TCR beta chain has at least ten counts. Library preparation (for TCRbeta) was performed with unique molecular identifiers. TCRdb itself ran the PCR reads through MiXCR, one entry per CDR3 protein. The sample consists of 360,000 or so distinct CDR3 sequences, 20% of them appearing once. From germline, CDR1 is LGHNA and CDR2 YNFKEQ. Trimming removed 0 bases at V and 0 bases at J, with 14 bases between. CDR3 length: 18 amino acids. The record originates from a study of T-cell reconstitution after alpha-beta-depleted transplantation in children. The receptor's source is a human donor who donated a stem cell graft to a child with acute myeloid leukemia. The sample consisted of PBMCs from the stem cell graft donor, taken from the stem cell graft. This chain links TRBV4-2 with TRBJ1-4; D not certain. Here the CDR3 DNA reads TGTGCCAGCAGCCAAGACCGCAACACGAGGACAACTAATGAAAAACTGTTTTTT. It yields the protein CASSQDRNTRTTNEKLFF.